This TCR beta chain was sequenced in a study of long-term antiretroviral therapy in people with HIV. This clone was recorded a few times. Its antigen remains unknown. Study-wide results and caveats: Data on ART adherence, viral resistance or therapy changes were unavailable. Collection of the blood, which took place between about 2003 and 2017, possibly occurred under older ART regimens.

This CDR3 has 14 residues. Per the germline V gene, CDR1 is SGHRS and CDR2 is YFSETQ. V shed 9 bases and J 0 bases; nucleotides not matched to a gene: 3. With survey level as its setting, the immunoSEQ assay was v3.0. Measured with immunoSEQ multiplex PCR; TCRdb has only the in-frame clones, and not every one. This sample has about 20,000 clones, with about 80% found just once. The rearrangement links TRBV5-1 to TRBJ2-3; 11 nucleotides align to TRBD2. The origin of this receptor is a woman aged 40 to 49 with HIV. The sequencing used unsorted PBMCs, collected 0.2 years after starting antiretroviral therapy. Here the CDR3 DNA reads TGCGCCACCAGACTAGCGGGGAGCACAGATACGCAGTATTTT. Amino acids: CATRLAGSTDTQYF.